This TCR beta chain was recorded in a study of blood T cell repertoires in COVID-19. Study-level background: Specimens from acute and convalescent COVID-19 originated in the United States, Italy and Spain.

As processed by the authors: Amplification with reference gene primers provided the estimates of nucleated cell counts. Profiled with immunoSEQ multiplex PCR; TCRdb holds only in-frame clones, not every one. That table is the source of V, J and clone size, and D and trimming were worked out from the DNA. The sample lists 100,000 or so clones; about 90% were seen once. The germline V and J ends were trimmed by 0 bases and 5 bases, with 8 bases remaining between them. Germline CDR1 SGHNT, CDR2 YYREEE (reference sequence). This CDR3 comprises 14 residues. This TCR came from a woman in her forties or fifties with COVID-19, enrolled during active disease. The sample taken for sequencing was peripheral blood. V and J are TRBV5-4 and TRBJ1-4, with D perhaps matching TRBD1 (6 bases). CDR3 sequence: CASSLDRANEKLFF. CDR3 DNA: TGTGCCAGCAGCTTGGACAGGGCAAATGAAAAACTGTTTTTT.